The 15 T cell receptor beta chains listed next were all sequenced from one sample in a study of shared clonotypes between healthy human individuals. Some clones are missing from TCRdb's copy, which holds only in-frame ones; the method was immunoSEQ multiplex PCR. Among around 500,000 clones listed, about 79% were seen once. The material sequenced was PBMCs. These receptors all come from a woman between 40 and 50 years old in good health. Some clones in this sample may be carry-over from other donors' samples.

This chain joins TRBV7-3 and TRBJ1-1; 7 nucleotides agree with TRBD1. The CDR3 sequence is 13 residues long. The germline V gene has CDR1 SGHTA and CDR2 FQGTGA. V lost 5 bases to trimming and J lost 4 bases; unmatched junction nucleotides: 4. Here the CDR3 DNA reads TGTGCCAGCAGCCAACAGGGGAGCACTGAAGCTTTCTTT. The encoded protein is CASSQQGSTEAFF.

This clone showed up just once. Other DNA sequences in this sample translate to the same CDR3. The CDR3 region has the DNA TGCGCCAGCAGCTTGGGACAGGGGGCTGGTGAAGCTTTCTTT. This sequence encodes CASSLGQGAGEAFF. The J gene is TRBJ1-1, the V gene TRBV5-1, with 10 bases lining up with TRBD1. The CDR3 has 14 amino acids. V trimming: 0 bases; J trimming: 7 bases; junction bases outside the gene matches: 3. Germline V lookup: CDR1 SGHRS, CDR2 YFSETQ.

Worth noting for this clone: The same CDR3 is also encoded by other DNA sequences in this sample. The genes are TRBV27 and TRBJ2-3, with D tentatively TRBD2 (5 bases). Deletions cut 2 bases from V and 4 bases from J, with 13 bases between. The CDR3 has 15 residues. Germline V gene data show CDR1 as MNHEY and CDR2 as SMNVEV (reference sequence). The CDR3 nucleotides are TGTGCCAGCAGTTTAACGTGGGAGAAATCAGATACGCAGTATTTT. It is translated as CASSLTWEKSDTQYF.

The V and J genes are TRBV30 and TRBJ1-2; 9 nucleotides align to TRBD1. V shed 3 bases and J 8 bases; nucleotides not matched to a gene: 7. There are 13 residues in the CDR3. Germline V gives CDR1 GTSNPN, CDR2 SVGIG (reference sequence). DNA for the CDR3: TGTGCCTGGAGCCTACAGGGGGCTCAAGGCTACACCTTC. It specifies CAWSLQGAQGYTF.

This sequence joins TRBV28 and TRBJ2-7; D may be TRBD1 (6 bases). Germline values: CDR1 MDHEN, CDR2 SYDVKM. The V end was cut by 4 bases, the J end by 9 bases, with 25 bases between. The CDR3 consists of 16 residues. CDR3 coding DNA: TGTGCCAGCAGTTCACCCGACAGGACCATATACGAACGGCAGTACTTC. This translates into CASSSPDRTIYERQYF.

This clone was recorded a few times. The CDR3 coding sequence is TGTGCCAGCTCACCGGGACAAATCCGGAGGGATGAAAAACTGTTTTTT. Protein product: CASSPGQIRRDEKLFF. The chain has TRBV18 and TRBJ1-4, with TRBD1 as a possible D gene (6 bases). The CDR3 contains 16 residues. The V gene's germline CDR1 is KGHSH and CDR2 LQKENI. Trimming left V 3 bases short and J 6 bases short, with 17 bases between.

The chain carries TRBV5-1 and TRBJ2-5; TRBD1 might be the D (6 bases). This CDR3 comprises 13 residues. V lost 7 bases, J lost 5 bases, and 15 bases lay in between. Looked up from germline, CDR1 is SGHRS and CDR2 is YFSETQ. The CDR3 region is CASSLLQGETQYF. The CDR3 nucleotides read TGCGCCAGCTCCTTGCTCCAGGGGGAGACCCAGTACTTC.

In this sample, this clone turned up a few times. This chain joins TRBV28 and TRBJ2-3, with 9 nucleotides matching TRBD2. Germline V gene lookup returns CDR1 MDHEN and CDR2 SYDVKM. The CDR3 contains 14 residues. V trimming: 10 bases; J trimming: 1 base; junction bases outside the gene matches: 6. The CDR3 DNA reads as TGTGCCACGGCGGGAGGGCCCGGCACAGATACGCAGTATTTT. Protein sequence: CATAGGPGTDTQYF.

In its sample, this clone was seen many times. The rearrangement joins TRBV10-3 to TRBJ2-5; D remains ambiguous. Germline V lookup: CDR1 ENHRY, CDR2 SYGVKD. This CDR3 is 16 amino acids long. V lost 6 bases and J 5 bases, leaving 22 bases between the germline ends. The CDR3, as DNA: TGTGCCATCAGCGCAACGGCCGTGGGGTTCGGGGAGACCCAGTACTTC. Translating gives CAISATAVGFGETQYF.

This chain joins TRBV10-1 and TRBJ2-7; 8 nucleotides match TRBD2. V gave up 7 bases and J gave up 0 bases; unmatched junction bases: 11. Germline loops: CDR1 WNHNN, CDR2 SYGVQD (reference sequence). The CDR3 is made up of 16 amino acids. CDR3 region: CASNPRVAGNSYEQYF. CDR3 nucleotide sequence: TGCGCCAGCAACCCCAGAGTAGCGGGAAACTCCTACGAGCAGTACTTC.

This chain joins TRBV5-6 and TRBJ2-1; 9 bases agree with TRBD2. The CDR3 extends over 15 amino acids. The V gene's germline CDR1 is SGHDT and CDR2 YYEEEE. With V trimmed by 4 bases and J by 8 bases, 10 bases remained unmatched. The CDR3 loop reads CASSLLSGSRDEQFF. The CDR3 bases are TGTGCCAGCAGCCTTCTTAGCGGGAGCAGGGATGAGCAGTTCTTC.

This chain joins TRBV20-1 and TRBJ2-3; D is unresolved. This CDR3 region has 11 residues. The germline V gene encodes CDR1 DFQATT and CDR2 SNEGSKA (reference sequence). The V and J ends lost 5 bases and 4 bases respectively, with 7 bases between them. CDR3 region: CSASYSDTQYF. In DNA, the CDR3 is TGCAGTGCTTCCTACTCAGATACGCAGTATTTT.

This clone came up once. The V gene is TRBV6-5, the J gene TRBJ2-7; D might be TRBD1 (5 bases). This CDR3 has 15 residues. Trimming removed 3 bases at V and 3 bases at J, with 15 bases between. The germline CDR1 and CDR2 sequences are MNHEY and SVGAGI. CDR3 region: CASSYSFSDSYEQYF. CDR3 nucleotide sequence: TGTGCCAGCAGTTATAGCTTTTCCGACAGCTACGAGCAGTACTTC.

This chain joins TRBV30 and TRBJ2-1; D gene unclear. The V gene lost 0 bases and the J gene lost 7 bases, with 7 bases spanning the gap. Germline loops: CDR1 GTSNPN, CDR2 SVGIG (reference sequence). CDR3 length: 12 residues. In DNA form, the CDR3 reads TGTGCCTGGAGTGTACTGACAAATGAGCAGTTCTTC. This encodes CAWSVLTNEQFF.

The genes are TRBV19 and TRBJ2-1, with D possibly being TRBD1 (6 bases). Germline lookup yields CDR1 LNHDA and CDR2 SQIVND (reference sequence). CDR3 length equals 16 residues. V was shortened by 1 base and J by 2 bases, with 12 bases between the two germline ends. CDR3 residues: CASSIGGTRAYNEQFF. CDR3 nucleotide sequence: TGTGCCAGTAGTATAGGGGGGACAAGGGCCTACAATGAGCAGTTCTTC.